The entry that follows covers one TCR beta chain sequence. The antigen is unknown. This record comes from a study of cytomegalovirus exposure and HLA in healthy donors. Study as a whole: The use of the same platform for the 95 to 150 validation repertoires and the roughly 700 first-cohort repertoires was reported by a later analysis. Whole-study results and caveats: Reports described diagnosis of cytomegalovirus status by the classifier as highly specific and sensitive. That first-cohort TCR clusters tended to co-occur in the 100 to 150 validation repertoires was found in a later analysis.

Generated by immunoSEQ multiplex PCR, the TCRdb table keeps only in-frame clones and is missing some. The table lists about 140,000 clones, 84% of them singletons, with almost 1.5% in the top ten. The donors were part of the validation cohort, which consisted of roughly 120 subjects and was separate from the first cohort of about 720 subjects. J was trimmed by 0 bases and V by 0 bases; bases with no gene match: 4. Germline V gene sequence: CDR1 SNHLY, CDR2 FYNNEI. The CDR3 covers 17 residues. The sequenced sample was PBMCs. This receptor was obtained from a woman in her 30s in good health and CMV-seronegative. The chain carries TRBV2 and TRBJ1-4; 7 positions match TRBD1. Here the CDR3 reads CASSEAYGTATNEKLFF. CDR3 bases: TGTGCCAGCAGTGAAGCGTACGGGACAGCAACTAATGAAAAACTGTTTTTT.